Presented here are 21 T cell receptor beta chains from one specimen sequenced in a study of OX40 agonist ivuxolimab in advanced cancers. Libraries were made using the immunoSEQ multiplex PCR assay. The table was pulled from immuneACCESS by TCRdb, which kept in-frame rearrangements only. Such tables lose some clones; where checked, under half of the loss comes from unresolved V genes, and the rest has no known cause. Present in this sample are roughly 77,000 clones, more than 70% of which were seen just once. 2% to 3% of the sample belongs to the ten largest clones. Sequences were derived from CD4+ or CD8+ T cells sorted from blood, sampled in a trial of the OX40 agonist ivuxolimab. The receptors originated from an adult with an advanced solid tumor such as melanoma, head and neck, liver or kidney cancer.

This clone was observed once. The rearrangement links TRBV5-1 to TRBJ2-3, with TRBD2 as a possible D gene (6 bases). The CDR3 spans 16 residues. Trimming shortened V by 1 base and J by 4 bases, and 16 bases separated the two germline ends. Per germline, CDR1 SGHRS and CDR2 YFSETQ. The CDR3 nucleotides are TGCGCCAGCAGCTTGATGTCGGGGGTTGGCGCAGATACGCAGTATTTT. Protein sequence: CASSLMSGVGADTQYF.

A few counts support this clone. This rearrangement joins TRBV5-4 to TRBJ1-2; the D gene is possibly TRBD1 (6 bases). This CDR3 spans 16 amino acids. Trimming removed 0 bases at V and 2 bases at J, with 14 bases between. Germline CDR1 and CDR2: SGHNT and YYREEE (reference sequence). In nucleotides, the CDR3 is TGTGCCAGCAGCTTGGGACTGACAGGACAGAACTATGGCTACACCTTC. Its protein product is CASSLGLTGQNYGYTF.

This clone was counted between two and nine times. The chain employs TRBV23-1 and TRBJ2-3, with D possibly TRBD1 on 7 matching bases. Being an ORF, TRBV23-1 has a function that is uncertain. This CDR3 is 15 amino acids long. Trimming took 0 bases from V and 6 from J, leaving 13 bases between them. DNA for the CDR3: TGCGCCAGCAGTCAATCGTACAGGGGACTCGATACGCAGTATTTT. It is translated as CASSQSYRGLDTQYF.

This rearrangement joins TRBV5-4 to TRBJ2-2, with 9 bases that match TRBD2. The J segment lost 2 bases and the V segment lost 4 bases, leaving 3 bases of the junction unmatched. The CDR3 length is 15 residues. The germline CDR1 and CDR2 sequences are SGHNT and YYREEE (reference sequence). The CDR3 protein is CASSGGLANTGELFF. CDR3 DNA sequence: TGTGCCAGCAGCGGGGGACTAGCCAACACCGGGGAGCTGTTTTTT. Variable domain in full (rest from reference TRBV5-4 and TRBJ2-2): ETGVTQSPTHLIKTRGQQVTLRCSSQSGHNTVSWYQQALGQGPQFIFQYYREEENGRGNFPPRFSGLQFPNYSSELNVNALELDDSALYLCASSGGLANTGELFFGEGSRLTVL.

The chain has TRBV19 and TRBJ1-2; D not certain. V was cut by 3 bases and J by 0 bases, with 11 bases left in between. This CDR3 is 15 amino acids long. CDR1 is LNHDA, CDR2 SQIVND, per germline (reference sequence). The chain's CDR3 is CASSIKSAANYGYTF. The CDR3 DNA is TGTGCCAGTAGTATTAAGTCAGCGGCTAACTATGGCTACACCTTC.

The chain uses TRBV4-3 and TRBJ1-3; 12 bases are shared with TRBD1. Germline CDR1 LGHNA, CDR2 YSLEER. The CDR3 is 18 residues long. Losses at the gene ends were 2 bases for V and 5 bases for J; bases not matched to a gene: 10. Here the CDR3 reads CASSQQIRGQGARNTIYF. In DNA form, the CDR3 reads TGCGCCAGCAGCCAACAAATAAGGGGACAGGGGGCTAGAAACACCATATATTTT.

This chain joins TRBV7-2 and TRBJ1-1; 8 positions match TRBD1. The length of the CDR3 is 15 residues. Germline V gene data show CDR1 as SGHTA and CDR2 as FQGNSA. Trimming cost V 4 bases and J 0 bases; bases outside gene matches: 4. The CDR3 DNA is TGTGCCAGCAGCTACCGGACAGGGCTGAACACTGAAGCTTTCTTT. This translates into CASSYRTGLNTEAFF.

By frequency in the sample, this clone is medium-sized. The chain links TRBV20-1 to TRBJ2-1; D unclear. The CDR3 spans 11 residues. The germline gives CDR1 DFQATT, CDR2 SNEGSKA (reference sequence). DNA for the CDR3: TGCAGGCCGGCTGCCTACAATGAGCAGTTCTTC. Translation: CRPAAYNEQFF.

The chain links TRBV7-3 to TRBJ1-1; D gene ambiguous. Germline-derived CDR1 and CDR2 are SGHTA and FQGTGA. This CDR3 is 13 amino acids long. Trimming removed 0 bases at V and 0 bases at J, with 2 bases between. The CDR3 DNA is TGTGCCAGCAGCTTAACACTGAACACTGAAGCTTTCTTT. Translated: CASSLTLNTEAFF.

The chain recombines TRBV10-2 with TRBJ2-5, with TRBD2 matching over 10 bases. The CDR3 has 15 residues. V trimming: 6 bases; J trimming: 4 bases; junction bases outside the gene matches: 8. In germline, CDR1 is WSHSY, CDR2 SAAADI. The CDR3 region has the DNA TGCGCCAGCAGGTATAGCGGGGGGCTCGGAGAGACCCAGTACTTC. Its translation: CASRYSGGLGETQYF.

This chain connects TRBV7-9 to TRBJ2-4; no reliable D call. The V end was cut by 6 bases, the J end by 2 bases, with 5 bases between. The CDR3 consists of 12 residues. Germline V gives CDR1 SEHNR, CDR2 FQNEAQ (reference sequence). CDR3 nucleotide sequence: TGTGCCAGCAGGGGAACCAAAAACATTCAGTACTTC. Translating it yields CASRGTKNIQYF. The full variable domain, completed using reference TRBV7-9 and TRBJ2-4, is DTGVSQNPRHKITKRGQNVTFRCDPISEHNRLYWYRQTLGQGPEFLTYFQNEAQLEKSRLLSDRFSAERPKGSFSTLEIQRTEQGDSAMYLCASRGTKNIQYFGAGTRLSVL.

This chain joins TRBV4-3 and TRBJ1-2; TRBD1 might be the D (5 bases). The V and J ends lost 3 bases and 7 bases respectively, with 15 bases between them. The V gene's germline CDR1 is LGHNA and CDR2 YSLEER. The CDR3 extends over 14 amino acids. CDR3 protein: CASSQGQGSGGYTF. Written as DNA, the CDR3 is TGCGCCAGCAGCCAGGGCCAGGGCTCGGGTGGCTACACCTTC.

The rearrangement links TRBV5-1 to TRBJ2-1; TRBD1 might be the D (5 bases). Trimming stripped 1 base from V and 4 bases from J, with 6 bases between. Germline assignment: CDR1 SGHRS and CDR2 YFSETQ. The CDR3 loop spans 13 amino acids. CDR3 bases: TGCGCCAGCAGCTTGACAGGATACAATGAGCAGTTCTTC. Protein product: CASSLTGYNEQFF.

The CDR3, as DNA: TGTGCCAGCAGCCGAGGGGGCGCCGGCTCCTACGAGCAGTACTTC. It encodes CASSRGGAGSYEQYF. The rearrangement uses TRBV11-3 and TRBJ2-7; TRBD1 agrees at 7 bases. Germline loops: CDR1 SGHNT, CDR2 YENEEA. The CDR3 consists of 15 residues. V trimming: 5 bases; J trimming: 0 bases; junction bases outside the gene matches: 7.

The chain employs TRBV6-6 and TRBJ2-7; the match to TRBD2 covers 8 bases. The trim removed 6 bases at V and 3 bases at J, leaving 10 bases unmatched. CDR1 is MNHNY, CDR2 SVGAGI, per germline (reference sequence). The CDR3 has 15 amino acids. DNA of the CDR3: TGTGCCAGCAGCCTACCCCGGGGGGGTCTCTACGAGCAGTACTTC. This gives the protein CASSLPRGGLYEQYF.

V gene TRBV2 combines with J gene TRBJ2-5; the D is unclear. Germline loops: CDR1 SNHLY, CDR2 FYNNEI. Trimming removed 6 bases from V and 4 bases from J, with 15 bases in between. The CDR3 sequence is 14 residues long. The DNA for the CDR3 is TGTGCCAGCAGGGGGTGGTCGGGTGGAGAGACCCAGTACTTC. It translates to CASRGWSGGETQYF.

The CDR3 DNA reads as TGTGCCAGCAGGGTAAAACGACTAGCGGGGAACCTAAGAAGCACAGATACGCAGTATTTT. It specifies CASRVKRLAGNLRSTDTQYF. The chain is built from TRBV2 and TRBJ2-3; TRBD2 agrees at 11 bases. Germline lookup yields CDR1 SNHLY and CDR2 FYNNEI. The trim removed 6 bases at V and 0 bases at J, leaving 17 bases unmatched. This CDR3 region has 20 residues.

The chain joins TRBV2 to TRBJ2-2; D might be TRBD1 or TRBD2, each matching 5 bases. The length of the CDR3 is 14 residues. V dropped 4 bases and J dropped 2 bases, with 8 bases sitting between them. Germline CDR1 SNHLY, CDR2 FYNNEI. CDR3 sequence: CASSGGANTGELFF. The CDR3 DNA is TGTGCCAGCAGTGGAGGGGCTAACACCGGGGAGCTGTTTTTT.

This sequence joins TRBV19 and TRBJ2-1; D is ambiguous. This CDR3 contains 16 residues. V gave up 5 bases and J gave up 3 bases, with 17 bases separating them. CDR1 is LNHDA, CDR2 SQIVND, per germline (reference sequence). This CDR3 is CASSHGRAAGYNEQFF. The CDR3 DNA sequence: TGTGCCAGTAGTCACGGACGTGCTGCCGGCTACAATGAGCAGTTCTTC.

The chain uses TRBV30 and TRBJ1-3; 7 positions agree with TRBD1. Trimming took 0 bases from V and 0 from J; bases not matched to a gene: 2. The CDR3 is 15 amino acids. CDR1 and CDR2 from the germline V gene are GTSNPN and SVGIG (reference sequence). The CDR3 DNA sequence: TGTGCCTGGAGTGTGAGGGGGCTCTCTGGAAACACCATATATTTT. This codes for CAWSVRGLSGNTIYF.

The chain couples TRBV30 to TRBJ1-2, with D maybe TRBD1 (6 bases). V was clipped by 0 bases and J by 8 bases, with 28 bases between them. The CDR3 totals 18 residues. Germline assignment: CDR1 GTSNPN and CDR2 SVGIG (reference sequence). The CDR3: CAWSVAWSRQGRIGGYTF. In DNA, the CDR3 is TGTGCCTGGAGTGTTGCTTGGTCGCGGCAGGGGAGGATCGGGGGCTACACCTTC.